These T cell receptor beta chains were read from a single sample in a study of T cells in Graves' hyperthyroidism and ophthalmopathy. TCRdb itself ran the multiplex PCR reads through MiXCR, one entry per CDR3 protein. Counted here are 650,000 to 750,000 distinct CDR3 sequences, around 15% occurring once; the ten biggest clones make up about a tenth. The material sequenced was blood. These receptors all come from a woman aged 18-29 years with Graves' hyperthyroidism. The conserved cysteine and the conserved F or W are not part of the CDR3 here. Each record gives: J gene, V gene, CDR3 protein.

>TRBJ1-2|TRBV4-1
ASSQEGGIQGYGYT
>TRBJ2-7|TRBV7-2
ASSYNRGPYEQY
>TRBJ2-1|TRBV12-3/TRBV12-4
ASSLAWTGYNEQF
>TRBJ2-7|TRBV29-1
SVSLSVPPYEQY
>TRBJ1-1|TRBV5-5
ASSRDGGNTEAF
>TRBJ1-2|TRBV6-5
ASSYSSGGRGYT
>TRBJ2-2|TRBV5-1
ASSLVSRESGELF
>TRBJ2-7|TRBV5-1
ASSPLQGRYEQY
>TRBJ2-3|TRBV20-1
SARMGLGTDTQY
>TRBJ2-7|TRBV6-5
ASRPGLAGVEEY
>TRBJ1-6|TRBV20-1
SARDLQGANSPLH
>TRBJ2-1|TRBV18
ASSPGTSGSLYNEQF
>TRBJ1-3|TRBV12-3/TRBV12-4
ASSLGDRSLSGNTIY
>TRBJ2-1|TRBV19
ASTEGSGSTYNEQF
>TRBJ2-3|TRBV12-3/TRBV12-4
ASSFGGRRGDTQY
>TRBJ2-2|TRBV27
ASSSGPYPGELF
>TRBJ2-3|TRBV9
ASSAGGEGPTDTQY
>TRBJ2-5|TRBV4-3
ASSPQLAGGSQETQY
>TRBJ2-3|TRBV24-1
ATSVSDIGTDTQY
>TRBJ1-5|TRBV10-3
AISPTGNQPQH
>TRBJ2-7|TRBV7-9
ASSFVPAGPFYEQY
>TRBJ1-4|TRBV5-1
ASSILPYTELF
>TRBJ2-2|TRBV4-2
ASSQPLAGVPGELF
>TRBJ1-6|TRBV9
ASSRTGSNSPLH
>TRBJ1-4|TRBV2
ASLRAFDEKLF
>TRBJ2-3|TRBV9
ASSVGLPFTDTQY
>TRBJ1-1|TRBV12-3/TRBV12-4
ATKGVGTEAF
>TRBJ2-1|TRBV10-2
ASTLSAEQF
>TRBJ2-1|TRBV2
AGEVTSYEQF
>TRBJ2-3|TRBV5-1
ASSLPTSESTDTQY
>TRBJ2-3|TRBV11-2
ASSSKDLGATDTQY
>TRBJ1-1|TRBV13
ASSRQGTSEAF
>TRBJ2-7|TRBV20-1
SASSGTVSYEQY
>TRBJ1-1|TRBV12-3/TRBV12-4
ASSFEGITEAF